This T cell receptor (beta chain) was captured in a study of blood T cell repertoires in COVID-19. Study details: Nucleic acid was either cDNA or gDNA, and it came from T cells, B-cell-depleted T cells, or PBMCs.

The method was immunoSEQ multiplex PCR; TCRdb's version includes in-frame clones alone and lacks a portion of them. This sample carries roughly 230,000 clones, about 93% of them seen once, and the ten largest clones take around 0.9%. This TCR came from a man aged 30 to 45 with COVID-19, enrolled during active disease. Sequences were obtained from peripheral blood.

The chain's CDR3 is CASSSPGTGVRYGYTF. The CDR3 nucleotides are TGTGCCAGCAGTTCTCCCGGGACAGGGGTACGCTATGGCTACACCTTC. The V gene is TRBV6-6, the J gene TRBJ1-2, with 10 bases identical to TRBD1. Germline values: CDR1 MNHNY, CDR2 SVGAGI (reference sequence). V gave up 4 bases and J gave up 4 bases; unmatched junction bases: 9. The CDR3 sequence is 16 residues long.